This record covers a single T cell receptor beta chain. With V trimmed by 5 bases and J by 2 bases, 6 bases remained unmatched. The CDR3 has 16 amino acids. Germline-derived CDR1 and CDR2 are SGHNT and YYREEE (reference sequence). Per the authors' pipeline: It was from reference gene primer amplification that nucleated cell counts were estimated. Clones were read by immunoSEQ multiplex PCR, and TCRdb kept only the in-frame ones, dropping some. V and J calls and clone size follow that table, whereas D and trimming were derived from the DNA. The repertoire holds 250,000 to 350,000 clones, with roughly 83% as singletons. The data stem from a study of blood T cell repertoires in COVID-19. Overall study: The origin of the acute and convalescent COVID-19 samples was the United States, Italy and Spain.

This sequence originates from a human donor with COVID-19, enrolled during active disease. The donor label of this sample is uncertain. The chain is built from TRBV5-4 and TRBJ2-7; 14 bases are shared with TRBD2. Sequenced material: peripheral blood. CDR3 in amino acids: CASSRPGLAGAYEQYF. CDR3 in DNA: TGTGCCAGCAGTCGGCCGGGACTAGCGGGAGCCTACGAGCAGTACTTC.